This T cell receptor beta chain was retrieved from a study of cytotoxic CD8 clonotypes in ibrutinib-treated CLL. About the study: The patients, over ten relapsed/refractory and 15 treatment-naive, included 17 who were IGHV unmutated.

Depth targeted 1 in 200,000 to 1 in 1 million T cells, averaging approximately 10x coverage per clonotype. The method was immunoSEQ multiplex PCR; TCRdb's version includes in-frame clones alone and lacks a portion of them. The table includes 250,000 to 350,000 clones, approximately 79% detected once. The sequencing here drew on PBMCs, taken at disease progression, from a patient treated with ibrutinib. The source of this sequence is a human donor with chronic lymphocytic leukemia.

The CDR3, as DNA: TGCGCCAGCAGCCAAGCCGGGACAGGATTTCTTCGTTTTAACACTGAAGCTTTCTTT. This translates into CASSQAGTGFLRFNTEAFF. The J gene is TRBJ1-1, the V gene TRBV4-1; 8 positions match TRBD1. V was clipped by 1 base and J by 2 bases; unmatched bases: 15. Germline CDR1 and CDR2: MGHRA and YSYEKL. The CDR3 extends over 19 amino acids.